This T cell receptor beta chain derives from a study of early T cells in non-severe SARS-CoV-2 infection. This clonotype was counted ten times or more. This CDR3 is 15 amino acids long. V lost 7 bases and J lost 2, with 18 bases in between. The germline V gene has CDR1 LNHDA and CDR2 SQIVND (reference sequence). One entry per CDR3 protein results from TCRdb running MiXCR on the 5' RACE reads. The data show roughly 28,000 distinct CDR3 sequences, around 5.4% seen once. The TCR originated in an adult who was a healthcare worker with PCR-confirmed SARS-CoV-2 infection or an uninfected control (not recorded which). The V and J genes are TRBV19 and TRBJ2-7; D may be TRBD1 (6 bases). Sequenced input: whole blood. The CDR3 DNA reads TGTGCCAGTAATTCGCTCCACAGGGCCCCCTACGAGCAGTACTTC. This encodes CASNSLHRAPYEQYF.